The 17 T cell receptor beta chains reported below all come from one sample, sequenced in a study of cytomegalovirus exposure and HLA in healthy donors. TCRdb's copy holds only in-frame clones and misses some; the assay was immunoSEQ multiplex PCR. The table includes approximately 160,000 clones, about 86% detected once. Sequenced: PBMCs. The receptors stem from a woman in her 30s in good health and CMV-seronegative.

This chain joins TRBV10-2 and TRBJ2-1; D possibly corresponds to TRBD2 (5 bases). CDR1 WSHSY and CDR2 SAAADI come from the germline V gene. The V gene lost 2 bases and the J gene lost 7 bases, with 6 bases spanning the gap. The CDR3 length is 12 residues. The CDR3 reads CASSETRNEQFF. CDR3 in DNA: TGCGCCAGCAGTGAGACTAGGAATGAGCAGTTCTTC.

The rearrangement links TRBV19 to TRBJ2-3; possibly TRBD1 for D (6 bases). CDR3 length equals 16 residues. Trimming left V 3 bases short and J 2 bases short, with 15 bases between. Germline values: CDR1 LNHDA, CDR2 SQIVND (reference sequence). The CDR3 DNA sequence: TGTGCCAGTAGTATTAGCAGCGACAGGTTCACAGATACGCAGTATTTT. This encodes CASSISSDRFTDTQYF. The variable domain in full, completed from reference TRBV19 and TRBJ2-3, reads DGGITQSPKYLFRKEGQNVTLSCEQNLNHDAMYWYRQDPGQGLRLIYYSQIVNDFQKGDIAEGYSVSREKKESFPLTVTSAQKNPTAFYLCASSISSDRFTDTQYFGPGTRLTVL.

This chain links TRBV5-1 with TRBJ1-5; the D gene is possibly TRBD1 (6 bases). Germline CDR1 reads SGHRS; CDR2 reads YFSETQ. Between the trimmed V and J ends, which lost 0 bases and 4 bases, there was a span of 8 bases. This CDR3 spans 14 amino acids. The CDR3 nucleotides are TGCGCCAGCAGCTTGGGGACAGCTAATCAGCCCCAGCATTTT. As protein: CASSLGTANQPQHF.

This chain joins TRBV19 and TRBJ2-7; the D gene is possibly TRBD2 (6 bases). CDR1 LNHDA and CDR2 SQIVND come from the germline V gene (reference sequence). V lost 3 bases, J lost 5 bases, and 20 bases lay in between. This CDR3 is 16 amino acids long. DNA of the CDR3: TGTGCCAGTAGTATCCCGGGGAAACGGTCTAGCGACGAGCAGTACTTC. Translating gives CASSIPGKRSSDEQYF.

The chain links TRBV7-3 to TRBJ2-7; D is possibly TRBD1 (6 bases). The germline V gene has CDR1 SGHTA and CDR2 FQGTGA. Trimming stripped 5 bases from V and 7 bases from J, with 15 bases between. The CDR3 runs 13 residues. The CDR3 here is CASSPGTSGEQYF. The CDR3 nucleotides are TGTGCCAGCAGCCCCGGGACATCGGGAGAGCAGTACTTC.

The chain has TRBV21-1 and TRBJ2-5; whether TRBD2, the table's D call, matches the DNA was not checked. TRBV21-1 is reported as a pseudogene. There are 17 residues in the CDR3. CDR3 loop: CASSKEGQGAGKETQYF. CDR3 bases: TGTGCCAGCAGCAAAGAGGGGCAGGGAGCGGGCAAAGAGACCCAGTACTTC.

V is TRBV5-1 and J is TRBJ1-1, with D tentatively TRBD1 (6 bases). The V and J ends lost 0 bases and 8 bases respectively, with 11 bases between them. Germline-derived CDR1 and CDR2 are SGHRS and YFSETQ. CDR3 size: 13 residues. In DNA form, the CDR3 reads TGCGCCAGCAGCTTGGTGGGAGACAGGGAAGCTTTCTTT. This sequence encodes CASSLVGDREAFF. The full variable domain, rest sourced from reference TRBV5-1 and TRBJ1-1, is KAGVTQTPRYLIKTRGQQVTLSCSPISGHRSVSWYQQTPGQGLQFLFEYFSETQRNKGNFPGRFSGRQFSNSRSEMNVSTLELGDSALYLCASSLVGDREAFFGQGTRLTVV.

The CDR3 DNA reads as TGTGCCAGCAGTGAGCAGCAAAGCAATCAGCCCCAGCATTTT. This encodes CASSEQQSNQPQHF. The chain carries TRBV2 and TRBJ1-5; D unclear. V lost 3 bases and J lost 1, with 7 bases in between. The germline V gene has CDR1 SNHLY and CDR2 FYNNEI. The CDR3 has 14 amino acids.

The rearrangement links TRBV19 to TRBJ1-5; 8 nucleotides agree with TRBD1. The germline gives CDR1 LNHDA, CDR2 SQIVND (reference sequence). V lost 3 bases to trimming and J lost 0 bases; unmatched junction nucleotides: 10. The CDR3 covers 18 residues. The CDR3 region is CASSIPRDRSYSNQPQHF. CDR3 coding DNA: TGTGCCAGTAGTATTCCCCGGGACAGGTCTTATAGCAATCAGCCCCAGCATTTT.

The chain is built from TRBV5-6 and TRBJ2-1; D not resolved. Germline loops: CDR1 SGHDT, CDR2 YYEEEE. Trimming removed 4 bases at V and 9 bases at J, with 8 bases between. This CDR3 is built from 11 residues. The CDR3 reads CASSNRAEQFF. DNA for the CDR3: TGTGCCAGCAGCAATAGGGCTGAGCAGTTCTTC.

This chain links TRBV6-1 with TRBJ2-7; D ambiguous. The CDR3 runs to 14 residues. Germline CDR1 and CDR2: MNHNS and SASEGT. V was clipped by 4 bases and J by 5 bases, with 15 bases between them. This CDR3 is CASSVEADGDEQYF. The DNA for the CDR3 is TGTGCCAGCAGTGTAGAGGCAGACGGTGACGAGCAGTACTTC.

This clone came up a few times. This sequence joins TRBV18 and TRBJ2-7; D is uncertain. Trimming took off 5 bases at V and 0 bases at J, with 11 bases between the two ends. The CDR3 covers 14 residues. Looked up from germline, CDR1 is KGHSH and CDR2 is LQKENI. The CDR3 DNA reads TGTGCCAGCTCATCGAGCAGTTCCTCCTACGAGCAGTACTTC. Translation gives CASSSSSSSYEQYF.

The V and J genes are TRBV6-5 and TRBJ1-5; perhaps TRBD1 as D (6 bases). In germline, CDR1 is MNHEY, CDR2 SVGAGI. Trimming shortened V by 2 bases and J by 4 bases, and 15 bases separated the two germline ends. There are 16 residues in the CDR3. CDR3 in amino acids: CASSYPKRTENQPQHF. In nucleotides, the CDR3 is TGTGCCAGCAGTTACCCAAAAAGGACAGAGAATCAGCCCCAGCATTTT.

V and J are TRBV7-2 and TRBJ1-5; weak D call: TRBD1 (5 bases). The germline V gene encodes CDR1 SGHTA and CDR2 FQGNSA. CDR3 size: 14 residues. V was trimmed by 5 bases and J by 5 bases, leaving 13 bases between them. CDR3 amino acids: CASSKRRGDQPQHF. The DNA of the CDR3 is TGTGCCAGCAGCAAACGGCGGGGGGATCAGCCCCAGCATTTT.

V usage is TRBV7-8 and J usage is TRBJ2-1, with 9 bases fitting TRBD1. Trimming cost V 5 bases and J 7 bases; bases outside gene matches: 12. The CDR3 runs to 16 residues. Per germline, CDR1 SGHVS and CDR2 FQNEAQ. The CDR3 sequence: CASSPRAGTGWNEQFF. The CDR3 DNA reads TGTGCCAGCAGCCCTAGGGCCGGGACAGGGTGGAATGAGCAGTTCTTC.

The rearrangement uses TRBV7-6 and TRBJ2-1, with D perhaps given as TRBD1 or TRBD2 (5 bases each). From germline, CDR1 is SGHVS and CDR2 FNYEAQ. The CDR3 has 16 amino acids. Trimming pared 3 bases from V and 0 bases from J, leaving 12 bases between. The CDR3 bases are TGTGCCAGCAGCTTTTCAGGGACGGGCTCCTACAATGAGCAGTTCTTC. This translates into CASSFSGTGSYNEQFF.

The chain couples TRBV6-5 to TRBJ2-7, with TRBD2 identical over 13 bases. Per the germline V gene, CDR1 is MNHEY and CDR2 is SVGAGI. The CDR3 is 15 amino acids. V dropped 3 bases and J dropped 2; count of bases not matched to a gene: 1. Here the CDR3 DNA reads TGTGCCAGCAGTTATGGACTAGCGGGAGCCTACGAGCAGTACTTC. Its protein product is CASSYGLAGAYEQYF.